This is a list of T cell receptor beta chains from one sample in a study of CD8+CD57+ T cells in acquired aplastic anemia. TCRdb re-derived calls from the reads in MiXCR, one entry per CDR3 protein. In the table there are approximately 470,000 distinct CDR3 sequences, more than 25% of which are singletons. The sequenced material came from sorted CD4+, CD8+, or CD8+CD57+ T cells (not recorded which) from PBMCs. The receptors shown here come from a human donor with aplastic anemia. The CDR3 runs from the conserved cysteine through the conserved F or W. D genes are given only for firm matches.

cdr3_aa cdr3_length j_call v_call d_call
CASSYISGGRDIQYF 15 TRBJ2-4 TRBV10-3 TRBD2
CASRDRGNTEAFF 13 TRBJ1-1 TRBV25-1 .
CAWMDAYNEQFF 12 TRBJ2-1 TRBV30 .
CASLRGRQETQYF 13 TRBJ2-5 TRBV14 .
CSARVSGSDTQYF 13 TRBJ2-3 TRBV20-1 TRBD2
CATSDLLGSVNTGELFF 17 TRBJ2-2 TRBV24-1 .
CASSAGTDGNTF 12 TRBJ1-2 TRBV2 .
CASSQDDRGQPNTGELFF 18 TRBJ2-2 TRBV4-2 .
CASTPMWGWTDTQYF 15 TRBJ2-3 TRBV19 .
CASSPPGTGRGYGYTF 16 TRBJ1-2 TRBV4-2 TRBD1
CSAIQGGPDTEAFF 14 TRBJ1-1 TRBV20-1 .
CASSYSDEGNEQYF 14 TRBJ2-7 TRBV2 .
CASSESDSRPRHF 13 TRBJ1-5 TRBV10-1 .
CASSGGRTANTGELFF 16 TRBJ2-2 TRBV7-2 .
CATSEVRGHDEQYF 14 TRBJ2-7 TRBV24-1 TRBD1